What follows are 8 T cell receptor beta chains derived from one specimen sequenced in a study of T cell changes during pregnancy in multiple sclerosis. Profiled with immunoSEQ multiplex PCR; TCRdb holds only in-frame clones, not every one. Of around 79,000 clones in the sample, just over 90% were seen once. The specimen comprised CD4+ T cells from peripheral blood mononuclear cells, sampled in the second trimester of pregnancy. The receptors here all came from a female donor with multiple sclerosis, enrolled in a pregnancy study.

The rearrangement links TRBV30 to TRBJ2-7; D remains unclear. Between the trimmed V and J ends, which lost 2 bases and 5 bases, there was a span of 13 bases. Germline V gene data show CDR1 as GTSNPN and CDR2 as SVGIG (reference sequence). The CDR3 has 13 residues. The CDR3 protein is CAWSSPPRNEQYF. The CDR3 nucleotides read TGTGCCTGGAGTTCTCCCCCGCGGAACGAGCAGTACTTC.

The CDR3 protein is CATSRGDIQRMFF. The CDR3, as DNA: TGTGCCACCAGCAGGGGGGACATTCAACGTATGTTCTTC. This chain links TRBV15 with TRBJ2-1; D perhaps matches TRBD1 (6 bases). V was shortened by 3 bases and J by 15 bases, with 18 bases between the two germline ends. Germline CDR1 and CDR2: LNHNV and YYDKDF (reference sequence). CDR3 length: 13 residues.

The V call is TRBV18, the J call TRBJ1-3; possible D gene TRBD1, 6 bases. This CDR3 comprises 18 residues. Germline V CDR1 and CDR2: KGHSH, LQKENI. Trimming stripped 2 bases from V and 0 bases from J, with 17 bases between. The CDR3 DNA is TGTGCCAGCTCACCAATAGGCGGGGGCTCCAACTCTGGAAACACCATATATTTT. Encoded protein: CASSPIGGGSNSGNTIYF.

The J gene is TRBJ2-3, the V gene TRBV5-1; 14 nucleotides align to TRBD2. The V segment lost 3 bases and the J segment 3 bases; nucleotides outside the gene matches: 3. Germline values: CDR1 SGHRS, CDR2 YFSETQ. The CDR3 totals 16 residues. The CDR3 coding sequence is TGCGCCAGCAGCTCCGGGACTAGCGGGGGAACAGATACGCAGTATTTT. Protein sequence: CASSSGTSGGTDTQYF.

The chain couples TRBV9 to TRBJ1-1; D is uncertain. The CDR3 covers 14 residues. V was shortened by 0 bases and J by 4 bases, with 10 bases between the two germline ends. Per the germline V gene, CDR1 is SGDLS and CDR2 is YYNGEE. The CDR3 DNA sequence: TGTGCCAGCAGCGTAGATCCGTTTAGCACTGAAGCTTTCTTT. Translated: CASSVDPFSTEAFF.

The V and J genes are TRBV7-9 and TRBJ2-7, with D tentatively TRBD1 (5 bases). V lost 5 bases, J lost 4 bases, and 27 bases lay in between. CDR1 SEHNR and CDR2 FQNEAQ come from the germline V gene (reference sequence). CDR3 size: 18 residues. Here the CDR3 DNA reads TGTGCCAGCAGCCCCGGCCGCAGGGCCCCGCTTCCACTTTACGAGCAGTACTTC. Translating it yields CASSPGRRAPLPLYEQYF.

V is TRBV11-2 and J is TRBJ1-3; 8 positions match TRBD1. The CDR3 spans 14 residues. Germline CDR1 is SGHAT and CDR2 is FQNNGV. V lost 2 bases to trimming and J lost 8 bases; unmatched junction nucleotides: 5. DNA for the CDR3: TGTGCCAGCAGCTTATTTCCAGGGGGCCACACCATATATTTT. Protein product: CASSLFPGGHTIYF.

The chain couples TRBV19 to TRBJ1-5, with 8 positions matching TRBD1. CDR3 size: 16 residues. Germline V gene data show CDR1 as LNHDA and CDR2 as SQIVND (reference sequence). Trimming cost V 3 bases and J 3 bases; bases outside gene matches: 7. CDR3 residues: CASSMAGQVINQPQHF. The CDR3, as DNA: TGTGCCAGTAGTATGGCGGGACAGGTGATCAATCAGCCCCAGCATTTT.